The sample holds many counts of the clone carrying this T cell receptor beta chain. Antigen unknown. Each donor was a healthy Caucasian individual from Russia, aged roughly 6 to 95. Every sample had a minimum of 6.5 million PBMCs isolated. With a J-beta primer mix and a sample-barcoded 5' primer, a second PCR ran 7 to 11 cycles. Any given sample supplied a minimum of 2.5 million CDR3-containing paired-end reads. TCRdb ran MiXCR on the 5' RACE reads and lists one entry per CDR3 protein. This table holds just under 900,000 distinct CDR3 sequences, around 28% found once. This entry belongs to a study of blood T cells in healthy people across ages. Whole-study results and caveats: Because sorting was not performed, PBMCs prevented conclusive naive versus antigen-experienced comparison.

The sequence was collected from a woman older than 75 in good health. The sequencing sample was made of blood.

This CDR3 is CASRQRSGLAGNEQFF. The DNA for the CDR3 is TGTGCCAGCAGACAACGCTCGGGACTAGCGGGCAATGAGCAGTTCTTC. The chain is built from TRBV6-2 or TRBV6-3 and TRBJ2-1; 12 nucleotides agree with TRBD2. The germline CDR1 and CDR2 sequences are MNHEY and SVGEGT. This CDR3 has 16 amino acids. Trimming at V came to 6 bases and at J to 6 bases, leaving 9 bases not matched to a gene.